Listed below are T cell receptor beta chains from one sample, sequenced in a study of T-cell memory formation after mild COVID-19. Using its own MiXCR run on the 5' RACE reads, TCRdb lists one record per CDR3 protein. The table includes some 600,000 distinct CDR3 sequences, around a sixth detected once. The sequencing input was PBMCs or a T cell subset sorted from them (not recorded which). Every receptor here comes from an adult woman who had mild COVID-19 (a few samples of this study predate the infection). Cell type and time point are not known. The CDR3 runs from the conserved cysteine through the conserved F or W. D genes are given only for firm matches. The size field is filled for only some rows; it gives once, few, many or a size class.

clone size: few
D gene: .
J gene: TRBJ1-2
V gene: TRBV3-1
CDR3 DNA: TGTGCCAGCAGCCTCGGGACCGTTGCTAACTATGGCTACACCTTC
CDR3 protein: CASSLGTVANYGYTF

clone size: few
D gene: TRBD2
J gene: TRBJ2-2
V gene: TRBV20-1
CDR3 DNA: TGCAGTGCTAGAGATGGACTAGCGGGAGGGCCGGACACCGGGGAGCTGTTTTTT
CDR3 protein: CSARDGLAGGPDTGELFF

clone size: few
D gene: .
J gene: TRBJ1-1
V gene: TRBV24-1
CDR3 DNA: TGTGCCACCAGTGCAGGGGCCAACACTGAAGCTTTCTTT
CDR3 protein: CATSAGANTEAFF

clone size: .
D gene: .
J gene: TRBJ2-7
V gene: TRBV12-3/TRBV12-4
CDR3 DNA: TGTGCCAGCAGTCCCCCGACAGTCTCCTACGAGCAGTACTTC
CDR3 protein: CASSPPTVSYEQYF

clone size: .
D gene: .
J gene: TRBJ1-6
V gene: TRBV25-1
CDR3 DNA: TGTGCCAGCAAAAGGGACACCGCCCTCGGTTCACCCCTCCACTTT
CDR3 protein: CASKRDTALGSPLHF

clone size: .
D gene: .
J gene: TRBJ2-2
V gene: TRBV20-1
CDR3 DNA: TGCAGTGCTAGAAGACAGGGACTGAACACCGGGGAGCTGTTTTTT
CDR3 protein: CSARRQGLNTGELFF

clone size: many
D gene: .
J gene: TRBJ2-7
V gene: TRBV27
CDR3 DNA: TGTGCCAGCAGTCCCAACCTGGCAACAAACTACGAGCAGTACTTC
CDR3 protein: CASSPNLATNYEQYF

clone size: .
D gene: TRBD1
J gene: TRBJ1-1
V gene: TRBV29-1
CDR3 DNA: TGCAGCGTTAACAGGGGGGATGAAGCTTTCTTT
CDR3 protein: CSVNRGDEAFF

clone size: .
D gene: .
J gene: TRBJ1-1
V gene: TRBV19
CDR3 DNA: TGTGCCAGTAGTACGTTGGGTCCCACTGAAGCTTTCTTT
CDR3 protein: CASSTLGPTEAFF

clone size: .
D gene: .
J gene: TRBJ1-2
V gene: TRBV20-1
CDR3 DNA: TGCAGTGCTAGGGATTCCATACAGGGAATCTATGGCTACACCTTC
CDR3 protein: CSARDSIQGIYGYTF

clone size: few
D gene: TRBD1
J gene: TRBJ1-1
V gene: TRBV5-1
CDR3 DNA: TGCGCCAGCAGCCGGACAGGGGCAGCCATGAACACTGAAGCTTTCTTT
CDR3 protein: CASSRTGAAMNTEAFF

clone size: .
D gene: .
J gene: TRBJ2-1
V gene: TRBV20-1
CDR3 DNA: TGCAGTGCTAGAGATCGACTCAACTACAATGAGCAGTTCTTC
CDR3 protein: CSARDRLNYNEQFF

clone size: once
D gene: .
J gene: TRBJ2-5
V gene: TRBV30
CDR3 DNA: TGTGCCTGGAGTCCAGGGACTTACCAAGAGACCCAGTACTTC
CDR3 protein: CAWSPGTYQETQYF

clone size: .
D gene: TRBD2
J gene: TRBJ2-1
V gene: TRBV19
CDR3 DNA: TGTGCCAGTAGGGGTAGCGGGATCTCCTACAATGAGCAGTTCTTC
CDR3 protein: CASRGSGISYNEQFF

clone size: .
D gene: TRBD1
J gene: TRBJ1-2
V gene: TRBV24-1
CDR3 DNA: TGTGCCACCAGTGATCCGACAGGGATCTATGGCTACACCTTC
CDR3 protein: CATSDPTGIYGYTF

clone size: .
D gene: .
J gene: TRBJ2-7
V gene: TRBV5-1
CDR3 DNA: TGCGCCAGCAGCCGGGACGTGGGTCTCTACGAGCAGTACTTC
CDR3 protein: CASSRDVGLYEQYF

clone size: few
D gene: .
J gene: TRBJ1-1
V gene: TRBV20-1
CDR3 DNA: TGCAGTGCTACTCCCGCTGTGGCAGCGAACACTGAAGCTTTCTTT
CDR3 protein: CSATPAVAANTEAFF

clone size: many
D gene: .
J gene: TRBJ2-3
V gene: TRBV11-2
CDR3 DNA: TGTGCCAGCAGCTTTTCCCCCCCAGATACGCAGTATTTT
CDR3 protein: CASSFSPPDTQYF

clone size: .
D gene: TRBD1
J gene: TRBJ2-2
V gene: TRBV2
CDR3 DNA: TGTGCCAGCAGTGCTACGGGACAGGGATCTGGCACCGGGGAGCTGTTTTTT
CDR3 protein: CASSATGQGSGTGELFF

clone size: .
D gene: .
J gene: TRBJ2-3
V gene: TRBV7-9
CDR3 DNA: TGTGCCGGAATCGACAGATCCACAGATACGCAGTATTTT
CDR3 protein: CAGIDRSTDTQYF